The entry that follows covers one T cell receptor beta chain sequence. Data came from immunoSEQ multiplex PCR; TCRdb stores just in-frame clones and leaves some out. Counted here are around 50,000 clones, around 93% occurring once; the ten biggest clones make up about 0.91%. V lost 2 bases, J lost 5 bases, and 14 bases lay in between. This CDR3 comprises 15 residues. Looked up from germline, CDR1 is SGHNT and CDR2 is YYREEE (reference sequence). This entry comes from a study of control samples from healthy donors and cancer patients. The sample taken for sequencing was PBMCs. This chain links TRBV5-4 with TRBJ2-1; D may be TRBD2 (5 bases). The clonotype comes from a man aged 25 to 40 with colorectal cancer. CDR3 DNA sequence: TGTGCCAGCAGCTTTACCATTGGACTCAACAATGAGCAGTTCTTC. Its translation: CASSFTIGLNNEQFF.